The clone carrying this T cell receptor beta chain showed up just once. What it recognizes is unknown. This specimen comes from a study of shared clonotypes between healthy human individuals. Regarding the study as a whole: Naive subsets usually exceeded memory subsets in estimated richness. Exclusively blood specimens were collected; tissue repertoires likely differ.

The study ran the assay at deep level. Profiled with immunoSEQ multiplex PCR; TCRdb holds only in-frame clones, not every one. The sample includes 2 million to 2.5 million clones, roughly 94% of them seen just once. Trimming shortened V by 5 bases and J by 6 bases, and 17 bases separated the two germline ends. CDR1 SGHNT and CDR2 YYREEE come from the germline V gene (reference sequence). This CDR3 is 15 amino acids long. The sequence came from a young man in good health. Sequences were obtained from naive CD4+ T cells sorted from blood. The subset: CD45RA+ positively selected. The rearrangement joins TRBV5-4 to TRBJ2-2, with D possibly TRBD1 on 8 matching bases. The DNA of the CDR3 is TGTGCCAGCAGAAAGGACAGGGAGGGCTCCGGGGAGCTGTTTTTT. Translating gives CASRKDREGSGELFF.